This TCR beta chain was obtained from a study of T-cell reconstitution after alpha-beta-depleted transplantation in children. Study results and caveats: Expanded graft clones numbering several hundred reportedly gave rise to alpha-beta T cells about two months after transplant. Certain patients had high TCRbeta diversity at day 60, and it came from recipient T cells and thymic progenitors that survived. T-cell counts and diversity at one year following transplant were attributed mainly to newly produced T cells.

This sample's TCRbeta library carried unique molecular identifier barcodes. TCRdb independently ran MiXCR on the PCR reads; one entry per CDR3 protein. Of under 750,000 distinct CDR3 sequences listed, roughly 24% are singletons. This clonotype was seen a few times. The antigen is undetermined. Germline V gene lookup returns CDR1 DFQATT and CDR2 SNEGSKA (reference sequence). V gave up 2 bases and J gave up 2 bases, with 12 bases separating them. The CDR3 totals 14 residues. This specimen was PBMCs, mostly from graft donor cells, taken 360 days after TCRalphabeta/CD19-depleted stem cell transplant. The sequence was obtained from a boy in the first two years of life who had a stem cell transplant for acute myeloid leukemia, so the T cells may come from the graft donor. The chain recombines TRBV20-1 with TRBJ1-1; D not certain. Here the CDR3 reads CSARSPGGNTEAFF. Written as DNA, the CDR3 is TGCAGTGCTAGATCACCGGGAGGAAACACTGAAGCTTTCTTT.